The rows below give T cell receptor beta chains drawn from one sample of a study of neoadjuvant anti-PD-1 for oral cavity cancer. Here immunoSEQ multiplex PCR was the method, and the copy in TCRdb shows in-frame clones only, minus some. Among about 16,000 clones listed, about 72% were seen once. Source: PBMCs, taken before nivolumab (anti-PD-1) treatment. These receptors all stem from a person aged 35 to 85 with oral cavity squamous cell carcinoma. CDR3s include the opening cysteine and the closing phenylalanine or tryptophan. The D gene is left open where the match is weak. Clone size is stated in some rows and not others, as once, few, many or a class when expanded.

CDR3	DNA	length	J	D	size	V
CASSLDLAGGTDTQYF	TGTGCCAGCAGTCTCGATCTAGCGGGAGGAACAGATACGCAGTATTTT	16	TRBJ2-3	TRBD2	NA	TRBV2
CASTRMGQKAFF	TGTGCCAGCACCCGAATGGGACAGAAAGCTTTCTTT	12	TRBJ1-1	TRBD1	few	TRBV28
CASSYSTSPGANVLTF	TGTGCCAGCAGTTACTCGACAAGTCCTGGGGCCAACGTCCTGACTTTC	16	TRBJ2-6	NA	NA	TRBV6-5
CAWRKQGHTPGNTIYF	TGTGCCTGGAGGAAACAGGGGCACACCCCTGGAAACACCATATATTTT	16	TRBJ1-3	TRBD1	NA	TRBV30
CASMGAGKGYEQYF	TGTGCCAGTATGGGGGCAGGGAAAGGTTACGAGCAGTACTTC	14	TRBJ2-7	NA	NA	TRBV19
CASSLAHTDTQYF	TGTGCCAGCAGCTTGGCCCACACAGATACGCAGTATTTT	13	TRBJ2-3	NA	NA	TRBV5-4
CASSVDPGPLNTEAFF	TGTGCCAGCAGCGTAGATCCAGGGCCCCTGAACACTGAAGCTTTCTTT	16	TRBJ1-1	NA	few	TRBV9
CASRRSYEQYF	TGTGCCAGCAGGCGATCCTACGAGCAGTACTTC	11	TRBJ2-7	NA	NA	TRBV6-5
CACARILGDEQFF	TGTGCCTGCGCTAGGATTCTGGGGGATGAGCAGTTCTTC	13	TRBJ2-1	NA	NA	TRBV30
CASSKSDSNQPQHF	TGTGCCAGCAGCAAATCTGATAGCAATCAGCCCCAGCATTTT	14	TRBJ1-5	NA	NA	TRBV21-1
CASSLGRGSSYEQYF	TGTGCCAGCAGTTTAGGTCGCGGGAGCTCCTACGAGCAGTACTTC	15	TRBJ2-7	TRBD2	NA	TRBV27
CSVVSGRSYNEQFF	TGCAGCGTTGTTTCCGGGAGAAGCTACAATGAGCAGTTCTTC	14	TRBJ2-1	NA	NA	TRBV29-1
CASSSRQGGGELFF	TGTGCCAGCAGCTCCCGACAGGGAGGCGGGGAGCTGTTTTTT	14	TRBJ2-2	NA	NA	TRBV5-8
CASSLRGATNEQFF	TGCGCCAGCAGTCTGAGGGGGGCCACAAATGAGCAGTTCTTC	14	TRBJ2-1	NA	few	TRBV10-1
CSGVETEAFF	TGCAGCGGTGTAGAGACTGAAGCTTTCTTT	10	TRBJ1-1	NA	NA	TRBV29-1
CASSLTGGGNQPQHF	TGCGCCAGCAGTTTGACAGGGGGTGGCAATCAGCCCCAGCATTTT	15	TRBJ1-5	TRBD1	NA	TRBV5-1
CASSDGGEQFF	TGTGCCAGCAGTGATGGGGGGGAGCAGTTCTTC	11	TRBJ2-1	NA	NA	TRBV2
CASSSRSPPGTSGNTIYF	TGTGCCAGCTCCTCACGGTCTCCTCCCGGGACAAGCGGAAACACCATATATTTT	18	TRBJ1-3	NA	few	TRBV18
CASSQSDEQYF	TGTGCCAGCAGTCAGTCGGACGAGCAGTACTTC	11	TRBJ2-7	NA	NA	TRBV2
CASSRQGDSGYTF	TGCGCCAGCAGTCGACAGGGAGACTCTGGCTACACCTTC	13	TRBJ1-2	TRBD1	NA	TRBV5-1
CASSRDNSYEQYF	TGTGCCAGCAGCAGGGACAACTCCTACGAGCAGTACTTC	13	TRBJ2-7	NA	NA	TRBV7-9
CASSLGTSGSVFSYEQYF	TGCGCCAGCAGCTTGGGAACTAGCGGGAGTGTTTTCTCCTACGAGCAGTACTTC	18	TRBJ2-7	TRBD2	NA	TRBV5-1
CASSFGGEDTQYF	TGTGCCAGCAGCTTTGGGGGGGAGGATACGCAGTATTTT	13	TRBJ2-3	TRBD2	NA	TRBV5-4
CASSPGEGQSSRMNTEAFF	TGTGCCAGCAGCCCTGGAGAGGGACAGAGTTCAAGGATGAACACTGAAGCTTTCTTT	19	TRBJ1-1	TRBD1	NA	TRBV7-9
CASNRDGTGELFF	TGTGCCAGCAACAGGGATGGCACCGGGGAGCTGTTTTTT	13	TRBJ2-2	NA	NA	TRBV6-4
CSVGGKNTEAFF	TGCAGCGTTGGAGGGAAGAACACTGAAGCTTTCTTT	12	TRBJ1-1	NA	NA	TRBV29-1
CASSLWGQATNTGELFF	TGTGCCAGCAGCTTATGGGGACAGGCGACGAACACCGGGGAGCTGTTTTTT	17	TRBJ2-2	TRBD1	NA	TRBV7-8
CASSEEAGSSGANVLTF	TGTGCCAGCAGTGAAGAGGCGGGTTCCTCAGGGGCCAACGTCCTGACTTTC	17	TRBJ2-6	NA	NA	TRBV2